The sequence of this T cell receptor (beta chain) was determined in a study of T cells in Graves' hyperthyroidism and ophthalmopathy (dated by TCRdb to between 2019 and 2020). Context from the whole study: Peripheral blood samples were taken at initial diagnosis, before any treatment was given. To identify distinguishing TCR V-J signatures, a discovery cohort of around 100 patients was used, comprising 43 with Graves' ophthalmopathy and approximately 57 with stable Graves' hyperthyroidism. Whether ophthalmopathy could be predicted prospectively was tested in an independent validation cohort made up of some 20 hyperthyroidism patients plus 17 patients who later progressed to ophthalmopathy. The 95 to 100 discovery patients were divided at random into training and test sets in a 7:3 ratio. Thyroid tissue and blood T-cell repertoires from six Graves' hyperthyroidism patients were also compared in the study. After sampling, hyperthyroidism patients received methimazole starting at 30 mg daily, and ophthalmopathy patients received high-dose intravenous methylprednisolone. TCR Vbeta CDR3 sequencing of around 130 peripheral blood samples (approximately 44 ophthalmopathy, 75 or so hyperthyroidism and roughly 17 progressor patients) is reported in the paper. Study-wide findings and limitations: No statistical method was used to fix the sample size in advance, and group allocation was not hidden from the investigators. In validation, progression to ophthalmopathy was predicted by the model with approximately 67% sensitivity and around 76% specificity, a median of about 6.4 months before onset. A model built on a 13 V-J signature distinguished ophthalmopathy from stable hyperthyroidism, reaching around 90% sensitivity and 81.08% specificity in cross-validation and 80%/75% in testing. Blood samples also contained most of the expanded thyroid clonotypes (frequency above 0.001), which suggests that blood repertoires may reflect thyroid immune responses.

From cysteine to phenylalanine, the CDR3 is 14 amino acids long. The entry retains the CDR3 DNA only, 42 bases that are in frame from base 1. V and J are truncated by 0 bases and 7 bases respectively, leaving an intervening sequence of 13 bases. This clonotype appeared a single time. Its antigen specificity is not known. Per-nucleotide qualities are absent, and no much larger clonotype sits a single base away. One read represents weak support. The TCR beta CDR3 regions were amplified from the RNA transcripts. A first-round RT-PCR of the TCR CDR3 used the HTBI primer set with the Qiagen OneStep RT-PCR kit. Libraries were constructed in a second round of multiplex PCR, after which size selection and purification were performed. Sequencing of the libraries was done on an Illumina HiSeq2000 using paired-end 100 bp reads. The authors' pipeline ran thus. SOAPnuke was used to process the raw data, removing reads that contained adapters or uncalled bases, had a mean Phred below 15, or lacked an exact match to the constant primer or identifier. High-quality paired reads were merged with COPE v1.2.5, and unique nucleotide sequences were defined as clonotypes. MiTCR v1.1 was used to align clonotypes to the IMGT TRBV, TRBD and TRBJ reference segments. Only V-J combinations with frequency above 0.0001, covering about 99% of repertoires, were analysed. The TCS score was defined as F50 (clonal expansion) divided by E x V (chaos), with BLOSUM62-based TCRdist calculated between CDR3 peptides within each V-J. Welch's t-statistics and random forest reduced some 510 V-J features to about 13, which were used in a naive Bayes classifier (R e1071). The similarity between thyroid and blood repertoires was quantified using the Morisita-Horn index. TCRdb itself trimmed the public reads at Q25 with fastp, ran MiXCR and retained productive beta chains. Identical CDR3 protein sequences are pooled into one entry, listed with their most common genes and DNA. These V and J calls are TCRdb output, not the study's own analysis. This sample lists hundreds of thousands of distinct CDR3 sequences; roughly 15% were detected once. 3.5% to 4.5% of the sample is in the top ten clones.

Ophthalmopathy patients had moderately to severely active disease, with a Clinical Activity Score of 3 or more, a NOSPECS grade of 4 or more, and a disease duration of less than 3 months. Any patient with an uncontrolled infection, another autoimmune disease, pregnancy or lactation was excluded. Diagnoses were established on the basis of clinical symptoms, serum thyroxine and TRAb, thyroid ultrasound, and orbital computed tomography. Ficoll-Paque density gradient centrifugation was used to isolate PBMCs from about 10 ml of fresh peripheral blood. Total RNA was extracted using Trizol reagent, and RNA quality was assessed on an Agilent 2100 Bioanalyzer.

This chain joins TRBV12-3 or TRBV12-4 to TRBJ2-7; a tentative D match to TRBD2 spans 5 bases. The sequencing input was blood. The sequence was obtained from a woman between 40 and 55 years old with Graves' ophthalmopathy. The CDR3 here reads CASSLARRSGEQYF. The bases read TGTGCCAGCAGTTTAGCTCGCAGGTCGGGGGAGCAGTACTTC.